This T cell receptor (beta chain) was identified in a study of blood T cell repertoires in COVID-19. Study as a whole: The origin of the acute and convalescent COVID-19 samples was the United States, Italy and Spain. T cells, B-cell-depleted T cells, or PBMCs provided the cDNA or gDNA that served as material.

Per the original methods: Amplification of reference gene primers was used by the study to estimate nucleated cell counts. TCRdb keeps only in-frame clones here, not all; method: immunoSEQ multiplex PCR. V, J and clone size were drawn from that table, and D and trimming were deduced from the DNA. The profile shows approximately 220,000 clones, around nine tenths of them singletons. Trimming at V came to 0 bases and at J to 3 bases, leaving 1 base not matched to a gene. Germline V lookup: CDR1 MNHEY, CDR2 SMNVEV (reference sequence). The CDR3 has 14 residues. The rearrangement uses TRBV27 and TRBJ1-2; 7 bases are shared with TRBD1. The TCR was taken from a man between 60 and 75 years old with acute or convalescent COVID-19. The sequencing sample was made of peripheral blood. Here the CDR3 reads CASSLSTGYYGYTF. The CDR3 DNA is TGTGCCAGCAGTTTATCGACAGGGTACTATGGCTACACCTTC.